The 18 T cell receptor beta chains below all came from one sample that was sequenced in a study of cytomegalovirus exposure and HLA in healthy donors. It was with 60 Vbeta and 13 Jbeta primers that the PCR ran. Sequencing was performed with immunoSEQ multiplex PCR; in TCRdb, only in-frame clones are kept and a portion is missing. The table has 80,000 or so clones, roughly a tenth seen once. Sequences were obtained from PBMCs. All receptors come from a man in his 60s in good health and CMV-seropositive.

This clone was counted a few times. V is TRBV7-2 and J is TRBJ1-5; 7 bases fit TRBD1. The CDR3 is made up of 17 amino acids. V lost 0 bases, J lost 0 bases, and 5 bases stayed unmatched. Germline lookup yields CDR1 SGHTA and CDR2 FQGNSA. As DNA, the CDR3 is TGTGCCAGCAGCTTAGCGCTGACAGGGTATAGCAATCAGCCCCAGCATTTT. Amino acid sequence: CASSLALTGYSNQPQHF.

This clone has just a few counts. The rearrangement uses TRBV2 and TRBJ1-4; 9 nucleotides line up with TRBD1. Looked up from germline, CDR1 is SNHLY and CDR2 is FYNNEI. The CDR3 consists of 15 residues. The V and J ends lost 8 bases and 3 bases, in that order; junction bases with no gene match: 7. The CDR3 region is CASRTDRGANEKLFF. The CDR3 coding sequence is TGTGCCAGCCGAACGGACAGGGGCGCTAATGAAAAACTGTTTTTT.

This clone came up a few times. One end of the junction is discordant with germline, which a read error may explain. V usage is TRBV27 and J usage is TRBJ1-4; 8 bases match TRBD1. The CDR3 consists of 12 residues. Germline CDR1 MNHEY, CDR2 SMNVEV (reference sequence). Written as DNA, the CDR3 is TGTACCAGCAGCTGGGACAGGGAAAAACTGTTTTTT. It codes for CTSSWDREKLFF.

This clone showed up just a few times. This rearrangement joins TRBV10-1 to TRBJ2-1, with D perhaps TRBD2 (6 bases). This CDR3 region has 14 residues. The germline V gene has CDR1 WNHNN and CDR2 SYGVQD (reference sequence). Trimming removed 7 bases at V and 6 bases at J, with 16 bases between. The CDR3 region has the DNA TGCGCCAGCATTCGGGACTCAGCGGGCAATGAGCAGTTCTTC. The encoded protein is CASIRDSAGNEQFF.

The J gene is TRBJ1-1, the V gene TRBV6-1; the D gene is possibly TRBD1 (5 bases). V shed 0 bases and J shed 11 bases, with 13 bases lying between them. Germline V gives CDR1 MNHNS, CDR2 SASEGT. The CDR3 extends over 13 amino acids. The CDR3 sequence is CASSEAIGGVAFF. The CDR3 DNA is TGTGCCAGCAGTGAAGCTATAGGAGGGGTGGCTTTCTTT.

CDR3 in amino acids: CASRLGRTSYEQYF. The CDR3 DNA reads TGCGCCAGCAGGCTAGGGAGGACTTCCTACGAGCAGTACTTC. The chain links TRBV10-2 to TRBJ2-7; a weak D match, TRBD2 (6 bases). Trimming removed 6 bases at V and 1 base at J, with 13 bases between. Germline CDR1 reads WSHSY; CDR2 reads SAAADI. This CDR3 is built from 14 residues.

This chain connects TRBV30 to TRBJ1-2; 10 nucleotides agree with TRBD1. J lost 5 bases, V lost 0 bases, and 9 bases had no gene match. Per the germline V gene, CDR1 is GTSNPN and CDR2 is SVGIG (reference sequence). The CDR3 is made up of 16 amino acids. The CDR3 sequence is CAWSVSRTGGGYGYTF. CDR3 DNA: TGTGCCTGGAGTGTATCTCGGACAGGGGGTGGGTATGGCTACACCTTC.

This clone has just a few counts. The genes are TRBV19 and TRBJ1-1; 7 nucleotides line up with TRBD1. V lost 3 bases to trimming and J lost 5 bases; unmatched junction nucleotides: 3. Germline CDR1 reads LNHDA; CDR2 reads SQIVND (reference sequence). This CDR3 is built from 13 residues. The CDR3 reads CASSIVTGTEAFF. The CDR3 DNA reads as TGTGCCAGTAGTATCGTGACAGGGACTGAAGCTTTCTTT.

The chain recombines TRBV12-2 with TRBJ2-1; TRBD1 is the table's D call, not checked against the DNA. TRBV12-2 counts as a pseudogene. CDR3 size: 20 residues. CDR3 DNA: TGTGCAAGTCGCTTAGCGTTACGAAGGATTGACAGGGGTAGGGACAATGAGCAGTTCTTC. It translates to CASRLALRRIDRGRDNEQFF.

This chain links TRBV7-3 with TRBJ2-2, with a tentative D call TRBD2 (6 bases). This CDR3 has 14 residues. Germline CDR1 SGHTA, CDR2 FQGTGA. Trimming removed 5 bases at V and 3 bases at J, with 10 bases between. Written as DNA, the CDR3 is TGTGCCAGCAGCCCCGGCGGGGACACCGGGGAGCTGTTTTTT. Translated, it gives CASSPGGDTGELFF.

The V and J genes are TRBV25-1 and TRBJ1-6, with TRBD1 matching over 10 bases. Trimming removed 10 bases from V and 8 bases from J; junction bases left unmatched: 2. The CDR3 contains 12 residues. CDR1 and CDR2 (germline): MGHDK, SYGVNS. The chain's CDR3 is CATTGGDSPLHF. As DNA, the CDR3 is TGTGCCACGACAGGGGGCGATTCACCCCTCCACTTT.

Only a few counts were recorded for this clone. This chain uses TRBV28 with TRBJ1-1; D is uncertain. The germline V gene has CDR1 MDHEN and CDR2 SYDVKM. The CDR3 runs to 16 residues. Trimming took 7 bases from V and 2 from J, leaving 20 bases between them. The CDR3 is CASTFPFGRTNTEAFF. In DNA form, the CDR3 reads TGTGCCAGCACTTTCCCTTTTGGCAGAACCAACACTGAAGCTTTCTTT. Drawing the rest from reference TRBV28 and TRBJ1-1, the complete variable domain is DVKVTQSSRYLVKRTGEKVFLECVQDMDHENMFWYRQDPGLGLRLIYFSYDVKMKEKGDIPEGYSVSREKKERFSLILESASTNQTSMYLCASTFPFGRTNTEAFFGQGTRLTVV.

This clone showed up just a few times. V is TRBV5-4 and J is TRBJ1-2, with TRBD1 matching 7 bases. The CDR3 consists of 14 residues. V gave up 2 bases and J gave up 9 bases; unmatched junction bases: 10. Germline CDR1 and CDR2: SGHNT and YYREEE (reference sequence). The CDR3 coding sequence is TGTGCCAGCAGCTTATGGGGCGAAGGGGGCCGCTACACCTTC. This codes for CASSLWGEGGRYTF.

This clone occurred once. For the CDR3, the DNA is TGTGCCAGCAGCTTAAGGGGGAACACCGGGGAGCTGTTTTTT. Translation: CASSLRGNTGELFF. The chain joins TRBV11-1 to TRBJ2-2, with TRBD1 as a possible D gene (5 bases). Germline lookup yields CDR1 SGHAT and CDR2 FQDESV (reference sequence). There are 14 residues in the CDR3. V lost 2 bases and J lost 1, with 5 bases in between.

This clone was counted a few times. CDR3 sequence (DNA): TGTGCTTTAGGGGGGGGCGCAGCCACAGATACGCAGTATTTT. Translation gives CALGGGAATDTQYF. This rearrangement joins TRBV28 to TRBJ2-3; TRBD2 is a possible D gene (7 bases). Germline V gives CDR1 MDHEN, CDR2 SYDVKM. This CDR3 is built from 14 residues.

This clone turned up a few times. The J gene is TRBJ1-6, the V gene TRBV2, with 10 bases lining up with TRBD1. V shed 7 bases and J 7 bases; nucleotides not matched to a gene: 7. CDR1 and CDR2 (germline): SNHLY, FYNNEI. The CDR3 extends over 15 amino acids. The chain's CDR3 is CASITGTGVNSPLHF. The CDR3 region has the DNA TGTGCCAGCATCACGGGGACAGGGGTAAATTCACCCCTCCACTTT. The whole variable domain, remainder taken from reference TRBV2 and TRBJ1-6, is EPEVTQTPSHQVTQMGQEVILRCVPISNHLYFYWYRQILGQKVEFLVSFYNNEISEKSEIFDDQFSVERPDGSNFTLKIRSTKLEDSAMYFCASITGTGVNSPLHFGNGTRLTVT.

The chain's CDR3 is CASRLGLAATGELFF. The CDR3 DNA sequence: TGTGCCAGCAGACTGGGACTAGCGGCCACCGGGGAGCTGTTTTTT. The chain employs TRBV6-1 and TRBJ2-2, with TRBD2 matching 11 bases. The CDR3 has 15 residues. Per germline, CDR1 MNHNS and CDR2 SASEGT. Trimming cost V 6 bases and J 4 bases; bases outside gene matches: 4.

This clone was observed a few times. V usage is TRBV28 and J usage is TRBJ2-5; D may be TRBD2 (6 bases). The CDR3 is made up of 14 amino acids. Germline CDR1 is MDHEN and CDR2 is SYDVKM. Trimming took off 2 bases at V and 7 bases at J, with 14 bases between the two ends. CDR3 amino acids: CASSLGVEEGTQYF. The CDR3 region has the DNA TGTGCCAGCAGTTTAGGAGTTGAGGAGGGGACCCAGTACTTC.